The rows below give T cell receptor beta chains drawn from one sample of a study of radiotherapy plus CTLA-4 blockade in lung cancer. Libraries were prepared by immunoSEQ multiplex PCR; TCRdb keeps only in-frame clonotypes and omits some of them. The data show 40,000 to 60,000 clones, 82% seen once. This material consisted of peripheral blood, taken from a patient treated with radiotherapy plus ipilimumab. Receptors originate from a human donor with non-small cell lung cancer who had stable disease on radiotherapy plus ipilimumab. CDR3s include the opening cysteine and the closing phenylalanine or tryptophan. Fields, in order: clone size, V gene, J gene, D gene, CDR3 DNA, CDR3 protein. D genes are given only for firm matches. Only some rows state a clone size, as once, few, many or a class for expanded clones.

clone size: -
V gene: TRBV7-3
J gene: TRBJ2-7
D gene: TRBD2
CDR3 DNA: TGTGCCAGCAGCTCTAAGCGACTAGCGGGATTCCACGAGCAGTACTTC
CDR3 protein: CASSSKRLAGFHEQYF

clone size: -
V gene: TRBV6-6
J gene: TRBJ2-7
D gene: -
CDR3 DNA: TGTGCCAGCAGTTCTACCGGGACAATCTACGAGCAGTACTTC
CDR3 protein: CASSSTGTIYEQYF

clone size: few
V gene: TRBV5-6
J gene: TRBJ1-2
D gene: TRBD1
CDR3 DNA: TGTGCCAGCAGCTTTCGGGAGGGGGCCGACTATGGCTACACCTTC
CDR3 protein: CASSFREGADYGYTF

clone size: -
V gene: TRBV5-5
J gene: TRBJ2-5
D gene: TRBD1
CDR3 DNA: TGTGCCAGCCCCGAAGGGACAGGGGGCGTTCTGGGGGAGCAGTACTTC
CDR3 protein: CASPEGTGGVLGEQYF

clone size: -
V gene: TRBV5-1
J gene: TRBJ2-1
D gene: -
CDR3 DNA: TGCGCCAGCAGGGCTAGCGCGAGCTCCTACAATGAGCAGTTCTTC
CDR3 protein: CASRASASSYNEQFF

clone size: -
V gene: TRBV7-9
J gene: TRBJ2-3
D gene: TRBD2
CDR3 DNA: TGTGCCAGCAGCTTGGTCCTAGCGGGGTCGACAGATACGCAGTATTTT
CDR3 protein: CASSLVLAGSTDTQYF

clone size: -
V gene: TRBV4-3
J gene: TRBJ2-1
D gene: -
CDR3 DNA: TGCGCCAGCAGCCAAATGCTAGCAGAATACAATGAGCAGTTCTTC
CDR3 protein: CASSQMLAEYNEQFF

clone size: -
V gene: TRBV27
J gene: TRBJ1-1
D gene: -
CDR3 DNA: TGTGCCAGCAGTTTATCGGCGGTGAACACTGAAGCTTTCTTT
CDR3 protein: CASSLSAVNTEAFF

clone size: -
V gene: TRBV7-7
J gene: TRBJ2-3
D gene: TRBD1
CDR3 DNA: TGTGCTAGCAGCCTCGGACAGGGAAGCACAGATACGCAGTATTTT
CDR3 protein: CASSLGQGSTDTQYF

clone size: few
V gene: TRBV10-3
J gene: TRBJ2-7
D gene: -
CDR3 DNA: TGTGCCATCAGTGAGTCGAGGGGGGGCTACGAGCAGTACTTC
CDR3 protein: CAISESRGGYEQYF

clone size: -
V gene: TRBV10-2
J gene: TRBJ2-1
D gene: TRBD2
CDR3 DNA: TGCGCCAGCAGGGGACTAGCGGGACCCTACAATGAGCAGTTCTTC
CDR3 protein: CASRGLAGPYNEQFF

clone size: -
V gene: TRBV6-8
J gene: TRBJ2-5
D gene: TRBD2
CDR3 DNA: TGTGCCAGCAGATGTGGGGCTAGCGGGAGCCTGGTTAAACAAGAGACCCAGTACTTC
CDR3 protein: CASRCGASGSLVKQETQYF

clone size: -
V gene: TRBV4-3
J gene: TRBJ2-2
D gene: -
CDR3 DNA: TGCGCCAGCAGCCAGAGACTACCGAACACCGGGGAGCTGTTTTTT
CDR3 protein: CASSQRLPNTGELFF

clone size: -
V gene: TRBV7-2
J gene: TRBJ2-1
D gene: -
CDR3 DNA: TGTGCCAGCAGCTTAGCAGCAGGGGCCTACAATGAGCAGTTCTTC
CDR3 protein: CASSLAAGAYNEQFF

clone size: -
V gene: TRBV11-3
J gene: TRBJ2-3
D gene: -
CDR3 DNA: TGTGCCAGCAGCTTCCGAAGCGGGAGCACAGATACGCAGTATTTT
CDR3 protein: CASSFRSGSTDTQYF

clone size: -
V gene: TRBV6-6
J gene: TRBJ1-2
D gene: TRBD1
CDR3 DNA: TGTGCCAGCAGTTCTTTAACCATTCAGGGGGCTCGAGGCTACACCTTC
CDR3 protein: CASSSLTIQGARGYTF

clone size: -
V gene: TRBV5-5
J gene: TRBJ2-6
D gene: TRBD1
CDR3 DNA: TGTGCCAGCAGCATAACCCTGACAGGGCTACTTCCCTCTGGGGCCAACGTCCTGACTTTC
CDR3 protein: CASSITLTGLLPSGANVLTF

clone size: -
V gene: TRBV27
J gene: TRBJ2-7
D gene: TRBD2
CDR3 DNA: TGTGCCAGCAGCCTGGGGACTAGCGGGTACGAGCAGTACTTC
CDR3 protein: CASSLGTSGYEQYF

clone size: -
V gene: TRBV5-4
J gene: TRBJ2-7
D gene: TRBD2
CDR3 DNA: TGTGCCAGCAGCTTGGGAGGGACTAGCGGCTACGAGCAGTACTTC
CDR3 protein: CASSLGGTSGYEQYF

clone size: -
V gene: TRBV4-3
J gene: TRBJ1-2
D gene: -
CDR3 DNA: TGCGCCAGCAGCCAACCAGGACAGTTCTATGGCTACACCTTC
CDR3 protein: CASSQPGQFYGYTF

clone size: -
V gene: TRBV18
J gene: TRBJ2-4
D gene: -
CDR3 DNA: TGTGCCAGCTCACCTGGGGCGGGATTAGCCAAAAACATTCAGTACTTC
CDR3 protein: CASSPGAGLAKNIQYF

clone size: once
V gene: TRBV7-2
J gene: TRBJ2-5
D gene: -
CDR3 DNA: TGTGCCAGCAGCTTAGGCCAGCGAGTCCAAGAGACCCAGTACTTC
CDR3 protein: CASSLGQRVQETQYF

clone size: few
V gene: TRBV6-5
J gene: TRBJ2-1
D gene: -
CDR3 DNA: TGTGCCAGCAGTCCCCGGCTTGGGCAATACAATGAGCAGTTCTTC
CDR3 protein: CASSPRLGQYNEQFF

clone size: -
V gene: TRBV7-9
J gene: TRBJ2-1
D gene: TRBD1
CDR3 DNA: TGTGCCAGCAGCTTACCCATAAAAAGGACAGGGGGCCGGGAGCAGTTCTTC
CDR3 protein: CASSLPIKRTGGREQFF

clone size: once
V gene: TRBV6-6
J gene: TRBJ2-2
D gene: -
CDR3 DNA: TGTGCCAGCAGTCCATCGACAGGTTGGTCCACCGGGGAGCTGTTTTTT
CDR3 protein: CASSPSTGWSTGELFF

clone size: -
V gene: TRBV7-9
J gene: TRBJ1-1
D gene: -
CDR3 DNA: TGTGCCAGCAGCTTATCAGGGCTTGGATACACTGAAGCTTTCTTT
CDR3 protein: CASSLSGLGYTEAFF

clone size: -
V gene: TRBV4-1
J gene: TRBJ2-1
D gene: TRBD1
CDR3 DNA: TGCGCCAGCAGCCACGCAGACAGGGGGAATGAGCAGTTCTTC
CDR3 protein: CASSHADRGNEQFF

clone size: -
V gene: TRBV28
J gene: TRBJ2-7
D gene: TRBD1
CDR3 DNA: TGTGCCAGCAGTTCGGGACAGGGTACCCCCTACGAGCAGTACTTC
CDR3 protein: CASSSGQGTPYEQYF

clone size: few
V gene: TRBV9
J gene: TRBJ2-1
D gene: -
CDR3 DNA: TGTGCCAGCAGCCTGGACATCCACAATGAGCAGTTCTTC
CDR3 protein: CASSLDIHNEQFF

clone size: -
V gene: TRBV5-4
J gene: TRBJ2-1
D gene: TRBD1
CDR3 DNA: TGTGCCAGCAGCTTGACAGGGGGCAATGAGCAGTTCTTC
CDR3 protein: CASSLTGGNEQFF

clone size: -
V gene: TRBV27
J gene: TRBJ1-2
D gene: TRBD1
CDR3 DNA: TGTGCCAGCAGTAGAACAGGGGGCGCAGGCTATGGCTACACCTTC
CDR3 protein: CASSRTGGAGYGYTF

clone size: once
V gene: TRBV29-1
J gene: TRBJ2-1
D gene: TRBD1
CDR3 DNA: TGCAGCGTTAGTCAGGACAGGACCGCGGATGAGCAGTTCTTC
CDR3 protein: CSVSQDRTADEQFF

clone size: -
V gene: TRBV4-1
J gene: TRBJ1-4
D gene: -
CDR3 DNA: TGCGCCAGCAGCCAAGTGGCGGAGGAAAAACTGTTTTTT
CDR3 protein: CASSQVAEEKLFF

clone size: -
V gene: TRBV30
J gene: TRBJ1-2
D gene: -
CDR3 DNA: TGTGCCTGGGGGGGGAGGGCAGAAGCTAACTATGGCTACACCTTC
CDR3 protein: CAWGGRAEANYGYTF

clone size: -
V gene: TRBV19
J gene: TRBJ2-7
D gene: TRBD1
CDR3 DNA: TGTGCCAGTAGTAGATCCTCCGGGACAGGGGGAAACGAGCAGTACTTC
CDR3 protein: CASSRSSGTGGNEQYF

clone size: once
V gene: TRBV19
J gene: TRBJ2-7
D gene: -
CDR3 DNA: TGTGCCAGTAGTTTGAACAGGGACTACGAGCAGTACTTC
CDR3 protein: CASSLNRDYEQYF

clone size: -
V gene: TRBV5-1
J gene: TRBJ2-1
D gene: -
CDR3 DNA: TGCGCCAGCAGCTTTTGGAGAGTGACTTCGGGCTACAATGAGCAGTTCTTC
CDR3 protein: CASSFWRVTSGYNEQFF

clone size: -
V gene: TRBV2
J gene: TRBJ1-1
D gene: -
CDR3 DNA: TGTGCCAGCAGCCTCTCCGTGGGGAGTCGGGGTGAAGCTTTCTTT
CDR3 protein: CASSLSVGSRGEAFF

clone size: -
V gene: TRBV28
J gene: TRBJ2-7
D gene: TRBD2
CDR3 DNA: TGTGCCAGCAGTGGGGCTAGCGGTTACGAGCAGTACTTC
CDR3 protein: CASSGASGYEQYF

clone size: -
V gene: TRBV27
J gene: TRBJ1-2
D gene: -
CDR3 DNA: TGTGCCAGCAGTTTAGATCCGTCTATATATGGCTACACCTTC
CDR3 protein: CASSLDPSIYGYTF

clone size: -
V gene: TRBV28
J gene: TRBJ2-2
D gene: -
CDR3 DNA: TGTGCCAGCAGTCCCCTGACAGCAACCGGGGAGCTGTTTTTT
CDR3 protein: CASSPLTATGELFF

clone size: -
V gene: TRBV11-2
J gene: TRBJ2-7
D gene: -
CDR3 DNA: TGTGCCAGCAGCTTAGTTAGTCGTAGCTACGAGCAGTACTTC
CDR3 protein: CASSLVSRSYEQYF

clone size: -
V gene: TRBV19
J gene: TRBJ2-3
D gene: TRBD2
CDR3 DNA: TGTGCCAGTAGTATCGGCTCGGGGCGCAGAACTAGCGGGAGAGTTCGAGATACGCAGTATTTT
CDR3 protein: CASSIGSGRRTSGRVRDTQYF

clone size: -
V gene: TRBV5-1
J gene: TRBJ2-7
D gene: TRBD2
CDR3 DNA: TGCGCCAGCAGCCCCGGGCCGGGACTAGCGGGAGATTGGAAGCAGTACTTC
CDR3 protein: CASSPGPGLAGDWKQYF

clone size: once
V gene: TRBV5-1
J gene: TRBJ1-1
D gene: TRBD1
CDR3 DNA: TGCGCCAGCAGCTTGGCCATGACAGGGCCTGAAGCTTTCTTT
CDR3 protein: CASSLAMTGPEAFF

clone size: -
V gene: TRBV28
J gene: TRBJ1-1
D gene: TRBD1
CDR3 DNA: TGTGCCAGCAGGACGGGACAGATGAACACTGAAGCTTTCTTT
CDR3 protein: CASRTGQMNTEAFF

clone size: once
V gene: TRBV9
J gene: TRBJ2-3
D gene: TRBD2
CDR3 DNA: TGTGCCAGCAGCGTCGGGAGGGCCCTCACAGATACGCAGTATTTT
CDR3 protein: CASSVGRALTDTQYF

clone size: -
V gene: TRBV6-5
J gene: TRBJ2-3
D gene: -
CDR3 DNA: TGTGCCAGCAGTTACTCGTGGCAGGTCACAGATACGCAGTATTTT
CDR3 protein: CASSYSWQVTDTQYF

clone size: -
V gene: TRBV11-2
J gene: TRBJ2-5
D gene: TRBD2
CDR3 DNA: TGTGCCAGCAGCCCGGGACTAGCAGACCAAGAGACCCAGTACTTC
CDR3 protein: CASSPGLADQETQYF

clone size: -
V gene: TRBV10-2
J gene: TRBJ2-7
D gene: TRBD2
CDR3 DNA: TGCGCCAGCAGTGAGTCTCGACTAGCGGGATTGGGCTACGAGCAGTACTTC
CDR3 protein: CASSESRLAGLGYEQYF

clone size: -
V gene: TRBV4-3
J gene: TRBJ2-4
D gene: TRBD1
CDR3 DNA: TGCGCCAGCAGCCCGGGACAGGGAGACCACATTCAGTACTTC
CDR3 protein: CASSPGQGDHIQYF

clone size: -
V gene: TRBV18
J gene: TRBJ1-5
D gene: -
CDR3 DNA: TGTGCCAGCTCACTACAGGGTTTCAATCAGCCCCAGCATTTT
CDR3 protein: CASSLQGFNQPQHF

clone size: -
V gene: TRBV4-3
J gene: TRBJ2-1
D gene: -
CDR3 DNA: TGCGCCAGCAGCCTCACTACATACAATGAGCAGTTCTTC
CDR3 protein: CASSLTTYNEQFF

clone size: -
V gene: TRBV7-6
J gene: TRBJ2-1
D gene: TRBD2
CDR3 DNA: TGTGCCAGCAGCTTCCCGGGACTAGCGGGAGCGGATGAGCAGTTCTTC
CDR3 protein: CASSFPGLAGADEQFF

clone size: few
V gene: TRBV10-2
J gene: TRBJ2-1
D gene: -
CDR3 DNA: TGCGCCAGCGGGGGGAGCTCCTACAATGAGCAGTTCTTC
CDR3 protein: CASGGSSYNEQFF

clone size: -
V gene: TRBV30
J gene: TRBJ2-2
D gene: -
CDR3 DNA: TGTGGCCTCGGAGGCAACAGGGAGCTGTTTTTT
CDR3 protein: CGLGGNRELFF

clone size: -
V gene: TRBV2
J gene: TRBJ2-7
D gene: -
CDR3 DNA: TGTGCCAGCAGGCCCGGAGGTACCGAGCAGTACTTC
CDR3 protein: CASRPGGTEQYF

clone size: few
V gene: TRBV15
J gene: TRBJ2-1
D gene: TRBD2
CDR3 DNA: TGTGCCACCAGCAGCGCCGGGAGGACGGGAAGCTCCTACAATGAGCAGTTCTTC
CDR3 protein: CATSSAGRTGSSYNEQFF

clone size: once
V gene: TRBV10-3
J gene: TRBJ2-1
D gene: TRBD2
CDR3 DNA: TGTGCCATCATCGCGGGAGAGAATAATGAGCAGTTCTTC
CDR3 protein: CAIIAGENNEQFF

clone size: -
V gene: TRBV5-1
J gene: TRBJ1-1
D gene: -
CDR3 DNA: TGCGCCAGCAGCTGGGAGGGGTCCACTGAAGCTTTCTTT
CDR3 protein: CASSWEGSTEAFF